One and the same sample provided the 19 T cell receptor beta chains below, sequenced in a study of STAT5B mutations in CD4+ large granular lymphocyte leukemia. Sequenced by immunoSEQ multiplex PCR; TCRdb stores in-frame clones only, minus some. The sample yields tens of thousands of clones, approximately 80% seen once. Sequencing was done on a sample of CD4+ T cells from blood buffy coats. Receptors originate from a human donor in good health.

This clone has just a few counts. The V call is TRBV4-2, the J call TRBJ1-5, with 7 positions matching TRBD1. V shed 0 bases and J 7 bases; nucleotides not matched to a gene: 6. Germline lookup yields CDR1 LGHNA and CDR2 YNFKEQ. The CDR3 covers 15 residues. The CDR3 bases are TGTGCCAGCAGCCAAGATTTAACAGGGGACCAGCCCCAGCATTTT. This sequence encodes CASSQDLTGDQPQHF.

The V gene is TRBV25-1, the J gene TRBJ1-5; D remains unclear. The CDR3 totals 12 residues. The germline V gene has CDR1 MGHDK and CDR2 SYGVNS. The V end lost 5 bases, the J end lost 2 bases, and 4 bases lay between the germline ends. The CDR3 sequence: CASSWGNQPQHF. The CDR3 coding sequence is TGTGCCAGCAGTTGGGGCAATCAGCCCCAGCATTTT.

The V gene is TRBV6-1, the J gene TRBJ2-2; maybe TRBD2 (7 bases). Trimming shortened V by 0 bases and J by 6 bases, and 14 bases separated the two germline ends. CDR3 length: 16 residues. Germline V CDR1 and CDR2: MNHNS, SASEGT. The CDR3 loop is CASSEAIGGRPGELFF. CDR3 bases: TGTGCCAGCAGTGAAGCGATCGGGGGGCGGCCCGGGGAGCTGTTTTTT.

This CDR3 is CASSSQTASSYNEQFF. The CDR3 DNA is TGCGCCAGCAGCTCTCAGACAGCGAGCTCCTACAATGAGCAGTTCTTC. The chain has TRBV5-1 and TRBJ2-1; D possibly corresponds to TRBD1 (5 bases). The germline gives CDR1 SGHRS, CDR2 YFSETQ. The CDR3 loop spans 16 amino acids. Between the trimmed V and J ends, which lost 3 bases and 0 bases, there was a span of 13 bases.

The rearrangement uses TRBV11-3 and TRBJ2-1; 12 bases fit TRBD2. V lost 0 bases and J lost 4; bases outside the gene matches: 10. Germline values: CDR1 SGHNT, CDR2 YENEEA. CDR3 length: 19 amino acids. CDR3: CASSLERGTSGLSYNEQFF. The CDR3 DNA follows: TGTGCCAGCAGCTTAGAGAGGGGGACTAGCGGGTTATCGTACAATGAGCAGTTCTTC. Full variable domain (missing parts from reference TRBV11-3 and TRBJ2-1): EAGVVQSPRYKIIEKKQPVAFWCNPISGHNTLYWYLQNLGQGPELLIRYENEEAVDDSQLPKDRFSAERLKGVDSTLKIQPAELGDSAVYLCASSLERGTSGLSYNEQFFGPGTRLTVL.

This chain uses TRBV7-9 with TRBJ2-1; 9 bases line up with TRBD2. V lost 2 bases to trimming and J lost 8 bases; unmatched junction nucleotides: 7. CDR3 size: 15 residues. Germline loops: CDR1 SEHNR, CDR2 FQNEAQ (reference sequence). In nucleotides, the CDR3 is TGTGCCAGCAGCTTAAGCGGGAGGCGGAGTGATGAGCAGTTCTTC. It encodes CASSLSGRRSDEQFF.

The chain uses TRBV5-5 and TRBJ1-2; D remains ambiguous. Per germline, CDR1 SGHKS and CDR2 YYEKEE (reference sequence). Trimming removed 0 bases from V and 1 base from J, with 4 bases in between. This CDR3 has 13 amino acids. CDR3 sequence reads: CASSLGNNYGYTF. The CDR3, as DNA: TGTGCCAGCAGCTTGGGAAATAACTATGGCTACACCTTC.

The gene calls are TRBV6-4 and TRBJ2-5, with D maybe TRBD2 (5 bases). V dropped 1 base and J dropped 4 bases, with 25 bases sitting between them. From germline, CDR1 is MRHNA and CDR2 SNTAGT. The CDR3 consists of 19 residues. The CDR3 region has the DNA TGTGCCAGCAGTGACTTTAGGTGCCGGATGCGGGTTGGGCTAGAGACCCAGTACTTC. This sequence encodes CASSDFRCRMRVGLETQYF.

The chain combines TRBV6-5 with TRBJ2-7; 8 bases match TRBD2. This CDR3 is built from 13 residues. Germline V lookup: CDR1 MNHEY, CDR2 SVGAGI. The V segment lost 0 bases and the J segment 10 bases; nucleotides outside the gene matches: 5. DNA of the CDR3: TGTGCCAGCAGTTACTCCCTGAGCGGGAGTCAGTACTTC. Translation: CASSYSLSGSQYF.

This clone showed up just once. V is TRBV11-3 and J is TRBJ2-1; D unclear. Trimming shortened V by 0 bases and J by 7 bases, and 13 bases separated the two germline ends. Looked up from germline, CDR1 is SGHNT and CDR2 is YENEEA. The CDR3 is 15 residues long. The CDR3 loop reads CASSLDYLNVNEQFF. The CDR3 DNA reads as TGTGCCAGCAGCTTAGATTATCTCAACGTTAATGAGCAGTTCTTC.

The chain carries TRBV7-2 and TRBJ2-5; D is possibly TRBD2 (6 bases). Trimming removed 2 bases at V and 4 bases at J, with 17 bases between. The CDR3 has 16 amino acids. CDR1 and CDR2 (germline): SGHTA, FQGNSA. This CDR3 reads CASSLPIQGLAETQYF. CDR3 sequence (DNA): TGTGCCAGCAGCTTACCCATTCAGGGACTCGCAGAGACCCAGTACTTC.

In DNA form, the CDR3 reads TGTGCCAGCAGTGAAGGGGGGGGGACGGATTACACCGGGGAGCTGTTTTTT. Translated: CASSEGGGTDYTGELFF. The J gene is TRBJ2-2, the V gene TRBV2; TRBD2 agrees at 7 bases. The V gene end was trimmed by 1 base and the J gene end by 3 bases; junction bases not matched to a gene: 8. Germline V gene lookup returns CDR1 SNHLY and CDR2 FYNNEI. This CDR3 contains 17 residues.

V gene TRBV6-5 combines with J gene TRBJ1-1, with 7 bases that match TRBD1. The CDR3 totals 13 residues. Trimming at V came to 8 bases and at J to 1 base, leaving 4 bases not matched to a gene. Germline CDR1 and CDR2: MNHEY and SVGAGI. CDR3 sequence (DNA): TGTGCCAGCCGACAGGGACCGAACACTGAAGCTTTCTTT. As protein: CASRQGPNTEAFF.

This chain connects TRBV5-4 to TRBJ1-2; 10 positions agree with TRBD1. The CDR3 contains 14 residues. The trim removed 5 bases at V and 6 bases at J, leaving 7 bases unmatched. The germline gives CDR1 SGHNT, CDR2 YYREEE (reference sequence). CDR3 sequence (DNA): TGTGCCAGCAGGCCGACAGGGGGCTTAGATGGCTACACCTTC. Its translation is CASRPTGGLDGYTF.

The table lists this clone with a few counts. The chain joins TRBV6-1 to TRBJ1-5, with a tentative D call TRBD1 (5 bases). The CDR3 totals 13 residues. V was shortened by 10 bases and J by 8 bases, with 18 bases between the two germline ends. Germline CDR1 reads MNHNS; CDR2 reads SASEGT. The CDR3 sequence is CATGTGNREPQHF. The DNA for the CDR3 is TGTGCCACAGGCACAGGAAATAGGGAGCCCCAGCATTTT.

The V and J genes are TRBV2 and TRBJ2-5; perhaps TRBD2 as D (6 bases). CDR3 size: 13 residues. V lost 3 bases and J lost 4, with 9 bases in between. From germline, CDR1 is SNHLY and CDR2 FYNNEI. As DNA, the CDR3 is TGTGCCAGCAGTGAGGCCGGGGGAGAGACCCAGTACTTC. It yields the protein CASSEAGGETQYF.

J is TRBJ2-1 and V is TRBV6-1; TRBD1 aligns across 12 bases. The CDR3 extends over 15 amino acids. J was trimmed by 7 bases and V by 7 bases; bases with no gene match: 8. Germline lookup yields CDR1 MNHNS and CDR2 SASEGT. Written as DNA, the CDR3 is TGTGCCAGCACGAACCGGGACAGGGGGCCGAATGAGCAGTTCTTC. It specifies CASTNRDRGPNEQFF.

This clone turned up a few times. This chain uses TRBV6-1 with TRBJ1-1; D may be TRBD1 (5 bases). The germline V gene has CDR1 MNHNS and CDR2 SASEGT. The V end was cut by 3 bases, the J end by 1 base, with 15 bases between. The CDR3 totals 16 residues. The CDR3 region has the DNA TGTGCCAGCAGTGATTTACTCTTGGGACGGAACACTGAAGCTTTCTTT. Translating it yields CASSDLLLGRNTEAFF.

The rearrangement joins TRBV18 to TRBJ1-5; a weak D match, TRBD1 (5 bases). This CDR3 region has 15 residues. V was cut by 4 bases and J by 2 bases, with 12 bases left in between. The germline V gene has CDR1 KGHSH and CDR2 LQKENI. The CDR3 here is CASSQRRDGNQPQHF. CDR3 DNA sequence: TGTGCCAGCTCACAACGCCGGGACGGCAATCAGCCCCAGCATTTT.